This T cell receptor beta chain appears in the sequencing data of a study of blood T cell repertoires in COVID-19. Using immunoSEQ multiplex PCR, the repertoire was profiled, and TCRdb retains in-frame clones only, with some absent. The data contain over 250,000 clones, more than 70% of them singletons. Trimming took 3 bases from V and 0 from J; bases not matched to a gene: 11. The CDR3 has 17 amino acids. Germline loops: CDR1 MNHEY, CDR2 SVGEGT. Participants were aged roughly 18 to 90 years from some 24 US areas. This sequence joins TRBV6-2 or TRBV6-3 and TRBJ2-7; 7 bases are a match to TRBD1. Sequencing was carried out using PBMCs or T cells enriched from blood (not recorded which). The TCR was taken from a woman aged 55-69 years in a cohort exposed to, infected with or recovered from COVID-19 (not recorded which). The CDR3: CASSYGVDRKPSYEQYF. The DNA for the CDR3 is TGTGCCAGCAGTTATGGGGTGGACAGGAAACCCTCCTACGAGCAGTACTTC.